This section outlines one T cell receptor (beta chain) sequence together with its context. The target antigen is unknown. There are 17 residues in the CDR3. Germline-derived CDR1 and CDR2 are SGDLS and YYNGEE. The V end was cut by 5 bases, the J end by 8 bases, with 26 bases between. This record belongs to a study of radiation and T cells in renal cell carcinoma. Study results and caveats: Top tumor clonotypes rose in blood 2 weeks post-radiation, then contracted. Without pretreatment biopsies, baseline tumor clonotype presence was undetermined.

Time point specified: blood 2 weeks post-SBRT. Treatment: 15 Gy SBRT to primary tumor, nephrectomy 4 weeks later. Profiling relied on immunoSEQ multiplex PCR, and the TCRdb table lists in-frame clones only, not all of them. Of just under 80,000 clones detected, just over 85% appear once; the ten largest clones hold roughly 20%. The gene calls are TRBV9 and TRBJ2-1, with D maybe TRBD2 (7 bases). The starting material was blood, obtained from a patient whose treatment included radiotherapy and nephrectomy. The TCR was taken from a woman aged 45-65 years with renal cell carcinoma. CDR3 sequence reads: CASSRRDTTYRGDEQFF. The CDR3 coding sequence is TGTGCCAGCAGTAGAAGGGACACCACCTACCGGGGGGATGAGCAGTTCTTC.